The source of this T cell receptor (beta chain) is a study of graft-versus-host responses after intestinal transplantation. Findings of the study overall: Recipient marrow harbored GvH clones, some of which surfaced first in ileum or blood. Maximum circulating GvH clone levels tracked with early post-transplant HvG decreases.

The trim removed 3 bases at V and 9 bases at J, leaving 7 bases unmatched. This CDR3 comprises 15 residues. Germline CDR1 MGHRA, CDR2 YSYEKL. This table comes from immunoSEQ multiplex PCR, and its TCRdb copy is limited to in-frame clones, with some not included. The data contain about 71,000 clones, roughly 88% of them singletons. As regards this clone: What it recognizes is unknown.

The chain uses TRBV4-1 and TRBJ2-1, with TRBD2 matching over 11 bases. The sequencing used unstimulated CD8+ T cells sorted from spleen or lymph node cells, collected before intestinal transplant. This TCR was recovered from a human donor who received an intestinal transplant. The CDR3 sequence is CASSHSGGAVGEQFF. The CDR3 DNA reads TGCGCCAGCAGCCATAGCGGGGGGGCCGTTGGTGAGCAGTTCTTC.